This T cell receptor beta chain was recovered during a study of T cells in Graves' hyperthyroidism and ophthalmopathy. Study-wide findings and caveats: In the analysis, a 13 V-J model separated ophthalmopathy from stable hyperthyroidism.

The CDR3 regions of TCR beta were amplified from RNA transcripts. HTBI primers were used for first-round RT-PCR of the TCR CDR3. TCRdb analysed the multiplex PCR reads with MiXCR anew, one entry per CDR3 protein. The sample contains 450,000 to 700,000 distinct CDR3 sequences, under 60% of which appear only once. This CDR3 has 13 amino acids. V gave up 7 bases and J gave up 6 bases, with 13 bases separating them. Germline CDR1 is MNHNY and CDR2 is SVGAGI (reference sequence). Thyroid ultrasound and orbital computed tomography, with clinical symptoms and serum thyroxine and TRAb, informed diagnoses. This clonotype was detected many times. Its matching antigen is unknown.

The sequence was obtained from an adult woman with Graves' disease, either hyperthyroidism or ophthalmopathy (not recorded which). The sample taken for sequencing was peripheral blood or thyroid tissue (not recorded which). V is TRBV6-6 and J is TRBJ1-5; D gene uncertain. The CDR3 loop is CASTFSSIQPQHF. The CDR3 region has the DNA TGTGCCAGCACCTTCTCGTCAATTCAGCCCCAGCATTTT.